The 18 T cell receptor beta chains below were found in one sample sequenced in a study of vaccination effects on CD4 cells after COVID-19. Libraries were prepared by immunoSEQ multiplex PCR; TCRdb keeps only in-frame clonotypes and omits some of them. The sample lists tens of thousands of clones, around four fifths occurring once. Viral peptide pool expansion of antigen-specific CD4+ T cells preceded sequencing in the ViraFEST assay. Upon completion of roughly ten days in culture, CD4+ T cells were isolated. Two doses of BNT162b2 or mRNA-1273 vaccine were administered to participants. These receptors have no identified antigens. The sequencing used CD4+ T cells from PBMCs cultured with HCoV-229E spike peptides, collected after COVID-19 vaccination. These receptors originate from a human donor who received a COVID-19 vaccine.

This clone occurred a few times. This chain links TRBV6-6 with TRBJ1-5; TRBD1 is a possible D gene (5 bases). V was cut by 7 bases and J by 1 base, with 17 bases left in between. The CDR3 consists of 16 residues. Germline V gene data show CDR1 as MNHNY and CDR2 as SVGAGI (reference sequence). The CDR3 DNA sequence: TGTGCCAGCACCAAGGGGCCGCCGGCCAGCAATCAGCCCCAGCATTTT. Translating gives CASTKGPPASNQPQHF.

The gene calls are TRBV3-1 (or the pseudogene TRBV3-2) and TRBJ1-1; a weak D match, TRBD1 (6 bases). CDR1 and CDR2 (germline): LGHDT, YNNKEL (reference sequence). This CDR3 comprises 12 residues. The V end was cut by 3 bases, the J end by 10 bases, with 12 bases between. The DNA of the CDR3 is TGTGCCAGCAGCCATGCGGGGGCGCCAGCTTTCTTT. Encoded protein: CASSHAGAPAFF.

V usage is TRBV18 and J usage is TRBJ1-5; D not certain. The CDR3 extends over 15 amino acids. Germline lookup yields CDR1 KGHSH and CDR2 LQKENI. V lost 3 bases to trimming and J lost 5 bases, with 14 bases between them. The CDR3 is CASSPSASSHQPQHF. The CDR3 nucleotides are TGTGCCAGCTCACCGTCAGCTAGCAGCCATCAGCCCCAGCATTTT. Supplemented by reference TRBV18 and TRBJ1-5, the full variable domain reads NAGVMQNPRHLVRRRGQEARLRCSPMKGHSHVYWYRQLPEEGLKFMVYLQKENIIDESGMPKERFSAEFPKEGPSILRIQQVVRGDSAAYFCASSPSASSHQPQHFGDGTRLSIL.

The chain couples TRBV5-1 to TRBJ2-1; 9 bases map to TRBD2. Germline CDR1 SGHRS, CDR2 YFSETQ. The CDR3 sequence is 17 residues long. The trim removed 0 bases at V and 8 bases at J, leaving 12 bases unmatched. The DNA for the CDR3 is TGCGCCAGCAGCTTGGAACTTCCGGGACTAGCTCTCGATGAGCAGTTCTTC. Translating it yields CASSLELPGLALDEQFF.

This sequence joins TRBV14 and TRBJ2-1; D ambiguous. Germline CDR1 is SGHDN and CDR2 is FVKESK. The CDR3 loop spans 14 amino acids. Trimming took off 2 bases at V and 2 bases at J, with 7 bases between the two ends. CDR3 bases: TGTGCCAGCAGCCAACTAAGAGCCTACAATGAGCAGTTCTTC. It specifies CASSQLRAYNEQFF.

The chain joins TRBV24-1 to TRBJ1-3; D not certain. Germline CDR1 and CDR2: KGHDR and SFDVKD. V shed 6 bases and J shed 0 bases, with 8 bases lying between them. This CDR3 has 14 residues. Written as DNA, the CDR3 is TGTGCCACCAGTCTAGGGAGCTCTGGAAACACCATATATTTT. Its translation: CATSLGSSGNTIYF.

In this sample, this clone turned up a few times. This rearrangement joins TRBV5-8 to TRBJ2-3; no clear D. Trimming pared 7 bases from V and 6 bases from J, leaving 6 bases between. The germline V gene encodes CDR1 SGHTS and CDR2 YDEGEE. This CDR3 region has 10 residues. CDR3 loop: CASPGDTQYF. The CDR3 region has the DNA TGTGCCAGCCCTGGGGATACGCAGTATTTT.

The rearrangement joins TRBV7-2 to TRBJ2-2; D gene ambiguous. The germline V and J ends were trimmed by 4 bases and 7 bases, with 13 bases remaining between them. The CDR3 runs to 14 residues. Germline V CDR1 and CDR2: SGHTA, FQGNSA. The CDR3 bases are TGTGCCAGCAGCTCCCGACTGGGTCGCGGGGAGCTGTTTTTT. Amino acids: CASSSRLGRGELFF.

This clone appeared a single time. V usage is TRBV12-3 or TRBV12-4 and J usage is TRBJ1-2, with TRBD1 matching over 7 bases. J gave up 7 bases and V 5 bases, and 7 bases lay outside the gene matches. This CDR3 is built from 13 residues. CDR3 amino acids: CASSPTGTAGYTF. The CDR3 region has the DNA TGTGCCAGCAGTCCTACCGGGACAGCTGGCTACACCTTC.

This clone came up a few times. The V and J genes are TRBV7-9 and TRBJ1-5; TRBD1 agrees at 7 bases. Per germline, CDR1 SEHNR and CDR2 FQNEAQ (reference sequence). The CDR3 covers 14 residues. The J segment lost 1 base and the V segment lost 5 bases, leaving 2 bases of the junction unmatched. CDR3: CASSQGGSNQPQHF. DNA for the CDR3: TGTGCCAGCAGCCAGGGGGGCAGCAATCAGCCCCAGCATTTT.

The chain uses TRBV3-1 (or the pseudogene TRBV3-2) and TRBJ1-6; 12 bases match TRBD1. The CDR3 is made up of 19 amino acids. V lost 4 bases to trimming and J lost 0 bases; unmatched junction nucleotides: 7. The germline CDR1 and CDR2 sequences are LGHDT and YNNKEL (reference sequence). The CDR3 sequence is CASSLGTGGAGSYNSPLHF. The CDR3 nucleotides are TGTGCCAGCAGCCTAGGGACAGGGGGCGCCGGCTCCTATAATTCACCCCTCCACTTT.

V usage is TRBV2 and J usage is TRBJ1-5; D call uncertain. Trimming removed 4 bases from V and 7 bases from J, with 14 bases in between. Germline assignment: CDR1 SNHLY and CDR2 FYNNEI. CDR3 length: 14 residues. The CDR3 loop reads CASSGEAGGQPQHF. CDR3 bases: TGTGCCAGCAGTGGTGAGGCCGGAGGGCAGCCCCAGCATTTT.

The chain carries TRBV5-1 and TRBJ2-5; D is undetermined. In germline, CDR1 is SGHRS, CDR2 YFSETQ. V was pared by 2 bases and J by 5 bases, with 10 bases between. The CDR3 runs to 13 residues. As DNA, the CDR3 is TGCGCCAGCAGCTTAGAGATTTCGGAGACCCAGTACTTC. This gives the protein CASSLEISETQYF.

The V and J genes are TRBV4-2 and TRBJ1-5; 9 positions agree with TRBD1. The germline V gene has CDR1 LGHNA and CDR2 YNFKEQ. The trim removed 4 bases at V and 6 bases at J, leaving 13 bases unmatched. The CDR3 has 17 amino acids. CDR3 nucleotides: TGTGCCAGCAGCCTACTTTTTGGGACAGGGAGTCCTCAGCCCCAGCATTTT. Its translation is CASSLLFGTGSPQPQHF.

The count of this clone is one. The chain uses TRBV9 and TRBJ2-2; 7 nucleotides line up with TRBD2. The CDR3 loop spans 15 amino acids. CDR1 and CDR2 from the germline V gene are SGDLS and YYNGEE. Trimming removed 4 bases from V and 8 bases from J; junction bases left unmatched: 11. CDR3 amino acids: CASSRESGVGGELFF. CDR3 coding DNA: TGTGCCAGCAGCCGTGAAAGCGGGGTAGGTGGGGAGCTGTTTTTT.

The chain is built from TRBV18 and TRBJ2-1; 9 nucleotides agree with TRBD2. V trimming: 1 base; J trimming: 8 bases; junction bases outside the gene matches: 3. Germline assignment: CDR1 KGHSH and CDR2 LQKENI. The CDR3 is made up of 14 amino acids. The CDR3 nucleotides are TGTGCCAGCTCACCACGACTAGCGGACGATGAGCAGTTCTTC. Its translation: CASSPRLADDEQFF.

V gene TRBV7-2 combines with J gene TRBJ2-7; D unresolved. In germline, CDR1 is SGHTA, CDR2 FQGNSA. CDR3 size: 13 residues. The V end was cut by 5 bases, the J end by 0 bases, with 8 bases between. CDR3 DNA: TGTGCCAGCAGCCCGCACCCCTCCTACGAGCAGTACGTC. Translated, it gives CASSPHPSYEQYV.

The rearrangement links TRBV18 to TRBJ2-3; 9 nucleotides agree with TRBD2. Germline V gene lookup returns CDR1 KGHSH and CDR2 LQKENI. Germline trimming cut 3 bases from V and 0 bases from J; bases unmatched to any gene: 4. This CDR3 is built from 16 residues. The CDR3 coding sequence is TGTGCCAGCTCACCTATAGCGGGGGAAAGCACAGATACGCAGTATTTT. Amino acids: CASSPIAGESTDTQYF.